The following is a T cell receptor (beta chain) sequence with its context. Subjects aged 18 to 65 presented with newly diagnosed hyperthyroidism of less than 2 months' duration. This specimen belongs to a study of T cells in Graves' hyperthyroidism and ophthalmopathy. The investigators amplified TCR beta CDR3 regions from RNA transcripts. First-round RT-PCR of the TCR CDR3 relied on the HTBI primer set. A single record per CDR3 protein comes from TCRdb applying MiXCR to the multiplex PCR reads. This sample has some 560,000 distinct CDR3 sequences, with 13% to 15% found just once. V dropped 3 bases and J dropped 0 bases, with 9 bases sitting between them. The CDR3 is 16 amino acids. Germline-derived CDR1 and CDR2 are SGHVS and FNYEAQ.

The chain employs TRBV7-6 and TRBJ2-6, with D perhaps TRBD1 or TRBD2 (5 bases each). The sample taken for sequencing was blood. This receptor was identified in a woman aged 40 to 50 with Graves' hyperthyroidism. CDR3 DNA sequence: TGTGCCAGCAGCTTGGGACGGGCCTCTGGGGCCAACGTCCTGACTTTC. Protein sequence: CASSLGRASGANVLTF.